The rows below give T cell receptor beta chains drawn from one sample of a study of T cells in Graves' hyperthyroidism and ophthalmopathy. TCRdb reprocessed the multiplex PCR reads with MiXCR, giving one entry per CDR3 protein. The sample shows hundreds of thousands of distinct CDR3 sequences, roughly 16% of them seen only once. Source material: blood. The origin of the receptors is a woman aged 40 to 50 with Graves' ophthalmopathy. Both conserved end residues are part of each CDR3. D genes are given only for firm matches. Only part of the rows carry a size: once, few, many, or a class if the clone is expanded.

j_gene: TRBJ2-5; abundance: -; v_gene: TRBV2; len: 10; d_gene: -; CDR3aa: CATSQETQYF; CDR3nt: TGTGCCACCTCGCAAGAGACCCAGTACTTC
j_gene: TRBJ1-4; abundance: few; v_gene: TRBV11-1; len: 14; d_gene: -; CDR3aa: CASSPGRLKEKLFF; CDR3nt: TGTGCCAGCAGCCCGGGACGTCTAAAGGAAAAACTGTTTTTT
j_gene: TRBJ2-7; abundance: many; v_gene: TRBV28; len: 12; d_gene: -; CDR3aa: CASSLSSYEQYF; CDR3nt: TGTGCCAGCAGCTTAAGCTCCTACGAGCAGTACTTC
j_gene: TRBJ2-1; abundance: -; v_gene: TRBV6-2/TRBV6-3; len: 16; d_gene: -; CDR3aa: CASSQTPAPRGHEQFF; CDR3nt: TGTGCCAGCAGTCAAACTCCAGCCCCCCGGGGCCATGAGCAGTTCTTC
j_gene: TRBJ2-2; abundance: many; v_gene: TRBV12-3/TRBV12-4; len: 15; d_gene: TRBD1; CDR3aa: CASRPGQGMTGELFF; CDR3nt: TGTGCCAGCAGACCGGGACAGGGGATGACCGGGGAGCTGTTTTTT
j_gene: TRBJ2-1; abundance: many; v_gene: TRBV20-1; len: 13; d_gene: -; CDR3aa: CSALGGQYNEQFF; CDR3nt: TGCAGTGCCCTGGGGGGACAATACAATGAGCAGTTCTTC
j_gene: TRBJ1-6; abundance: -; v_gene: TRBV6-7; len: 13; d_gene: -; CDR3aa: CASSPGRNSPLHF; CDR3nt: TGTGCCAGCAGCCCAGGACGGAATTCACCCCTCCACTTT
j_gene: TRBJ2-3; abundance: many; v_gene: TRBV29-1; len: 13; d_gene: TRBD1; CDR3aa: CSVTGQGADTQYF; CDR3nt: TGCAGCGTGACGGGACAGGGGGCAGATACGCAGTATTTT
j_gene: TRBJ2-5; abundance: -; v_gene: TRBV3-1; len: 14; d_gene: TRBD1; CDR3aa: CASSQQTGVETQYF; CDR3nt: TGTGCCAGCAGCCAACAAACAGGGGTGGAGACCCAGTACTTC
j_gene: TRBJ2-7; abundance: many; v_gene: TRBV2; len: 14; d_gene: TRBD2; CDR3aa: CASSNSGSENEQYF; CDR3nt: TGTGCCAGCAGTAATAGCGGGAGTGAGAACGAGCAGTACTTC
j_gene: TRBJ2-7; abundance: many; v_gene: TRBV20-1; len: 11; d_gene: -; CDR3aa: CSAAGYNEQYF; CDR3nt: TGCAGTGCGGCAGGGTACAACGAGCAGTACTTC
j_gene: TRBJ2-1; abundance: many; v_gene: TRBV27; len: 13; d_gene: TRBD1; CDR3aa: CASRYRGWNEQFF; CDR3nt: TGTGCCAGCAGATACAGGGGGTGGAATGAGCAGTTCTTC
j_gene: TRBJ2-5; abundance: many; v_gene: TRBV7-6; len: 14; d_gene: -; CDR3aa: CASSVQTEVETQYF; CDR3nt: TGTGCCAGCAGCGTCCAGACGGAGGTGGAGACCCAGTACTTC
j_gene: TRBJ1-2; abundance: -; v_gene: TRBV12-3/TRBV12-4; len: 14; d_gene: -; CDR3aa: CASRGTLPDYGYTF; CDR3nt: TGTGCCAGCAGAGGGACTCTTCCGGACTATGGCTACACCTTC
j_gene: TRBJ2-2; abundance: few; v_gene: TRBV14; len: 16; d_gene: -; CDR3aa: CASSQDIWGNTGELFF; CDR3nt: TGTGCCAGCAGCCAAGATATTTGGGGGAACACCGGGGAGCTGTTTTTT
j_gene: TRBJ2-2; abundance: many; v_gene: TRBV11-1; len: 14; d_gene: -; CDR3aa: CASSLAQIPGELFF; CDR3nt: TGTGCCAGCAGCTTAGCGCAAATTCCCGGGGAGCTGTTTTTT
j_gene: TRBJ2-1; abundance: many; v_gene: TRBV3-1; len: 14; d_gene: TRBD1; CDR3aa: CASSPSRGIGEQFF; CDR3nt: TGTGCCAGCAGCCCCAGCAGGGGGATTGGTGAGCAGTTCTTC
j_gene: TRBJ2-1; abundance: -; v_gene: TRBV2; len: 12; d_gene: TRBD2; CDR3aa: CASRGTSGRGFF; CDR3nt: TGTGCCAGCAGGGGGACTAGCGGGAGAGGGTTCTTC
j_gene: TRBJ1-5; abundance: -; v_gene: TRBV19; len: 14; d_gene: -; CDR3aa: CASTHVRGYQPQHF; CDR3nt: TGTGCCAGTACCCACGTAAGGGGGTATCAGCCCCAGCATTTT
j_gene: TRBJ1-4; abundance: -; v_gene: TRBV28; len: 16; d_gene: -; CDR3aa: CASTSISPHTNEKLFF; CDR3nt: TGTGCCAGCACATCAATTTCCCCCCACACGAATGAAAAACTGTTTTTT
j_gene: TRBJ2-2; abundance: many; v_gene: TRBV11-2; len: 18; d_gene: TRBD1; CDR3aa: CASSLRGDRVVNTGELFF; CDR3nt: TGTGCCAGCAGCTTAAGGGGGGACAGGGTCGTGAACACCGGGGAGCTGTTTTTT
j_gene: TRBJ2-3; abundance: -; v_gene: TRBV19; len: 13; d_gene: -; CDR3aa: CASSLQLGDTQYF; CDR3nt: TGTGCCAGTAGTCTCCAACTAGGGGATACGCAGTATTTT
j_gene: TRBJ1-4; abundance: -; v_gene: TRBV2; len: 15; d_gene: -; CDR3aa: CASSVRASTNEKLFF; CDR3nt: TGTGCCAGCAGTGTTCGGGCCTCAACTAATGAAAAACTGTTTTTT
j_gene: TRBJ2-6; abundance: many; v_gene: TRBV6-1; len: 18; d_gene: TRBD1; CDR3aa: CATSPHTGGQSGANVLTF; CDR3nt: TGTGCCACTTCCCCACACACAGGGGGCCAGTCTGGGGCCAACGTCCTGACTTTC
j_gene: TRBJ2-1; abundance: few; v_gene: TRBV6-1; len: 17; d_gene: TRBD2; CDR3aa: CASGSLAGFSSYNEQFF; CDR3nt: TGTGCCAGCGGGTCGTTAGCGGGGTTTAGCTCCTACAATGAGCAGTTCTTC
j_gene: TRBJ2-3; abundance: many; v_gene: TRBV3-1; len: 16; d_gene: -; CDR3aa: CASSQDLAPEADTQYF; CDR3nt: TGTGCCAGCAGCCAAGACCTAGCCCCTGAAGCAGATACGCAGTATTTT
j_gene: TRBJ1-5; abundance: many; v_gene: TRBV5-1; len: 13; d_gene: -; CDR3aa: CASSLASNQPQHF; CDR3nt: TGTGCCAGCAGCTTAGCTAGCAATCAGCCCCAGCATTTT
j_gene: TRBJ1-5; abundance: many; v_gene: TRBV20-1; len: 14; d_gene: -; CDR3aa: CSARETGTNQPQHF; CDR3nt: TGCAGTGCTAGGGAAACAGGGACCAATCAGCCCCAGCATTTT
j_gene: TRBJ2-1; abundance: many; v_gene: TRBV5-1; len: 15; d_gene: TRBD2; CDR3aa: CASSLAGLASDEQFF; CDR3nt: TGCGCCAGCAGCCTCGCGGGACTAGCGAGCGATGAGCAGTTCTTC
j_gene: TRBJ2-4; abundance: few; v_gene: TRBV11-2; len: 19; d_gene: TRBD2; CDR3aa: CASSPRAGTSGLAKNIQYF; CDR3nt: TGTGCCAGCAGCCCACGGGCCGGGACTAGCGGATTAGCCAAAAACATTCAGTACTTC
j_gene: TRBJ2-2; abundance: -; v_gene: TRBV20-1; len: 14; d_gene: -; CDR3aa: CSARGGVNTGELFF; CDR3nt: TGCAGTGCTAGAGGGGGCGTGAACACCGGGGAGCTGTTTTTT
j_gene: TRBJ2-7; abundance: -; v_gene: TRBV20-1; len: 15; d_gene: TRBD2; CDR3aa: CSARDVGSGRREQYF; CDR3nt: TGCAGTGCTAGAGATGTAGGGAGCGGGAGGAGGGAGCAGTACTTC
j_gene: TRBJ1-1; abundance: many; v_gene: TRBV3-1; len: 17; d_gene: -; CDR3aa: CASSQVAPPGVDTEAFF; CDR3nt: TGTGCCAGCAGCCAAGTAGCCCCACCCGGGGTTGACACTGAAGCTTTCTTT
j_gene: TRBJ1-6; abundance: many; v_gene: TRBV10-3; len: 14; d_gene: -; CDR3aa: CAISVDSLNSPLHF; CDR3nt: TGTGCCATCAGTGTCGACAGTCTAAATTCACCCCTCCACTTT
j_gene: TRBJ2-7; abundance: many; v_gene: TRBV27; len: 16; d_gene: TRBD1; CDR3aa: CASSSTGTGGPYEQYF; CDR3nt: TGTGCCAGCAGTTCGACTGGGACAGGGGGTCCCTACGAGCAGTACTTC
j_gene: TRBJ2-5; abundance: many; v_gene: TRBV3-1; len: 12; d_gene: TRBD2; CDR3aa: CASGSGGGTQYF; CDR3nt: TGTGCCAGCGGGAGCGGCGGGGGGACCCAGTACTTC
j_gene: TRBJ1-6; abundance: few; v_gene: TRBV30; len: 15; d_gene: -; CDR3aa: CAWRPRTGNNSPLHF; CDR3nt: TGTGCCTGGAGACCGCGGACGGGGAATAATTCACCCCTCCACTTT